The rows below give T cell receptor beta chains drawn from one sample of a study of shared clonotypes between healthy human individuals. Clones were read by immunoSEQ multiplex PCR, and TCRdb kept only the in-frame ones, dropping some. The table has roughly 2.5 million clones, more than 90% seen once. Sequences were obtained from naive CD4+ T cells sorted from blood. All receptors derive from a man aged 18-30 years in good health. CDR3s include the opening cysteine and the closing phenylalanine or tryptophan. The D gene is left open where the match is weak. The size entry is marked missing in some rows and otherwise reads once, few, many or a size class.

cdr3_length	d_call	v_call	j_call	clone_size	cdr3_aa	cdr3_nt
14	TRBD1	TRBV7-2	TRBJ2-1	NA	CASSLDRGVNEQFF	TGTGCCAGCAGCTTAGACAGGGGCGTCAATGAGCAGTTCTTC
16	NA	TRBV18	TRBJ2-5	once	CASSPRRGGLQETQYF	TGTGCCAGCTCACCACGTCGCGGGGGCCTCCAAGAGACCCAGTACTTC
16	TRBD2	TRBV15	TRBJ2-1	NA	CATSRAGTSGKGEQFF	TGTGCCACCAGCAGAGCCGGGACTAGCGGGAAGGGTGAGCAGTTCTTC
15	NA	TRBV19	TRBJ1-5	few	CASSEGGVRNQPQHF	TGTGCCAGTAGTGAAGGCGGGGTTCGCAATCAGCCCCAGCATTTT
12	NA	TRBV7-8	TRBJ2-3	NA	CASSLNVDTQYF	TGTGCCAGCAGCTTAAACGTGGATACGCAGTATTTT
13	TRBD2	TRBV28	TRBJ2-7	once	CASQLGGAYEQYF	TGTGCCAGCCAATTGGGGGGGGCCTACGAGCAGTACTTC
13	NA	TRBV5-1	TRBJ2-3	NA	CASSVETTDTQYF	TGCGCCAGCAGCGTGGAAACAACAGATACGCAGTATTTT
13	NA	TRBV19	TRBJ2-7	NA	CATTRGTGGEQYF	TGTGCCACTACTCGGGGTACTGGGGGCGAGCAGTACTTC
14	TRBD1	TRBV5-1	TRBJ1-4	NA	CASSIGQVNEKLFF	TGCGCCAGCAGCATCGGACAGGTTAATGAAAAACTGTTTTTT
13	NA	TRBV6-4	TRBJ2-2	NA	CASSRQDTGELFF	TGTGCCAGCAGTCGACAGGACACCGGGGAGCTGTTTTTT
15	NA	TRBV7-2	TRBJ1-1	NA	CASSLGGGTNTEAFF	TGTGCCAGCAGCTTAGGGGGCGGGACGAACACTGAAGCTTTCTTT
16	NA	TRBV11-1	TRBJ2-1	NA	CASSLGGLPLYNEQFF	TGTGCCAGCAGCTTAGGGGGTCTGCCCCTTTACAATGAGCAGTTCTTC
16	TRBD2	TRBV18	TRBJ2-2	NA	CASSLRLAGVAGELFF	TGTGCCAGCTCACTACGACTAGCGGGAGTAGCCGGGGAGCTGTTTTTT
15	TRBD2	TRBV7-2	TRBJ2-1	NA	CASSLTSGVINEQFF	TGTGCCAGCAGCCTGACTAGCGGGGTGATCAATGAGCAGTTCTTC
15	TRBD2	TRBV6-5	TRBJ2-7	NA	CASSPSGLAGYEQYF	TGTGCCAGCAGCCCCTCGGGACTAGCGGGCTACGAGCAGTACTTC